The T cell receptor beta chain under discussion was sequenced for a study of T cells in localized non-small cell lung cancer. General observations from the study: Of the tissues analyzed, uninvolved adjacent lung showed maximal T cell clonality, greater than tumor. Turning up in adjacent lung were a median around 50 of the top 100 tumor clones.

Repertoires were generated with immunoSEQ multiplex PCR, while TCRdb's copy carries only in-frame clones and drops some. Of approximately 83,000 clones detected, approximately 90% appear once; the ten largest clones hold approximately 4%. The count of this clone is one. Its antigen is not identified. Sequenced material: PBMCs, taken before any cancer treatment. The TCR sequence derives from a woman aged 35 to 69 with stage II squamous cell lung carcinoma.

The CDR3, as DNA: TGTGCCAGCAGCCTGACTAGCGGGAGGGCCACCGGGGAGCTGTTTTTT. Its protein is CASSLTSGRATGELFF. The chain recombines TRBV7-8 with TRBJ2-2; 14 bases line up with TRBD2. The CDR3 is 16 amino acids. With V trimmed by 5 bases and J by 4 bases, 3 bases remained unmatched. From germline, CDR1 is SGHVS and CDR2 FQNEAQ.